This T cell receptor (beta chain) was profiled in a study of identical twins. Each donor (without exception) was a healthy Caucasian. Carrying unique molecular identifiers, the cDNA also gained a universal primer site through template switching. Each CDR3 protein is one row after TCRdb ran MiXCR on the 5' RACE reads. The sample lists more than 1.5 million distinct CDR3 sequences, around a third occurring once. On this clonotype itself: Antigen unknown.

Study conclusions and caveats: Out-of-frame TCR alpha sharing in monozygotic twins exceeded recombination model predictions. An excess of low generation probability was shown by twin-shared out-of-frame alpha sequences.

Germline lookup yields CDR1 LGHNA and CDR2 YNFKEQ. Trimming took 2 bases from V and 5 from J, leaving 18 bases between them. The CDR3 is 17 amino acids. Input material: cord blood. This clonotype originated in a newborn girl in good health. This sequence joins TRBV4-2 and TRBJ1-4, with D possibly matching TRBD1 (6 bases). The CDR3 DNA reads TGTGCCAGCAGCCAATATTACCCCCACAGGGAAAATGAAAAACTGTTTTTT. Amino acids: CASSQYYPHRENEKLFF.